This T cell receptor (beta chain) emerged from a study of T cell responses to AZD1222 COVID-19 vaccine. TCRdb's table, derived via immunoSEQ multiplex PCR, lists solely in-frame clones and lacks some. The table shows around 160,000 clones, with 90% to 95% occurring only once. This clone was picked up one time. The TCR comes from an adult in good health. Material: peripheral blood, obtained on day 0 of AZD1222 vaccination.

This CDR3 reads CASTGIPDTQYF. The CDR3, as DNA: TGTGCCAGCACCGGGATTCCAGATACGCAGTATTTT. The genes are TRBV28 and TRBJ2-3, with D tentatively TRBD2 (5 bases). Trimming cost V 7 bases and J 4 bases, with 9 bases left between them. The CDR3 runs to 12 residues. Per germline, CDR1 MDHEN and CDR2 SYDVKM.